Given below is one T cell receptor beta chain in context. These data belong to a study of CD8 T cells in Susac syndrome. Sequencing of TCR beta drew on CD8+ and CD4+ T cells from blood. In contrast to the negatively isolated CD8+ and CD4+ T cells, TEMRA cells were FACS-enriched. Trimming stripped 4 bases from V and 4 bases from J, with 7 bases between. CDR1 is SNHLY, CDR2 FYNNEI, per germline. The CDR3 length is 12 residues. A quantity of about 0.5 to 1 ug RNA underwent reverse transcription using random hexamers. immunoSEQ multiplex PCR amplified TCR beta CDR3 across 54 Vbeta, 13 Jbeta. TCRdb passed the immunoSEQ multiplex PCR reads through MiXCR, listing each CDR3 protein once. This sample has 250,000 to 350,000 distinct CDR3 sequences; just over 90% occur once, and the top ten carry less than 0.08%.

The chain links TRBV2 to TRBJ1-2, with D unclear. This TCR came from a human donor with multiple sclerosis. The sequenced sample was CD4+ T cells from PBMCs. CDR3 DNA sequence: TGTGCCAGCAGTGGCTACTTCTATGGCTACACCTTC. It codes for CASSGYFYGYTF.